This T cell receptor beta chain was profiled in a study of blood T cell repertoires in COVID-19. Study at large: Samples taken during acute and convalescent COVID-19 were collected in the United States, Italy and Spain. T cells, B-cell-depleted T cells, or PBMCs provided the cDNA or gDNA that served as material.

Under the authors' procedure: Reference gene primer amplification gave nucleated cell count estimates. Using immunoSEQ multiplex PCR, the repertoire was profiled, and TCRdb retains in-frame clones only, with some absent. Clone size and V and J calls were adopted from that table, with D and trimming inferred from the DNA. This table holds 200,000 to 250,000 clones, approximately 86% found once. The TCR originated in a woman aged 25 to 39 who had recovered from COVID-19. Sequenced material: peripheral blood.

The CDR3 DNA sequence: TGTGCCAGCAGTGAATACTGGAGCAGCTCCTACAATGAGCAGTTCTTC. Translating gives CASSEYWSSSYNEQFF. The genes are TRBV2 and TRBJ2-1, with unresolved D. CDR3 length: 16 amino acids. Germline V lookup: CDR1 SNHLY, CDR2 FYNNEI. V was clipped by 2 bases and J by 0 bases, with 11 bases between them.